Presented here are 29 T cell receptor beta chains from one specimen sequenced in a study of T-cell reconstitution after alpha-beta-depleted transplantation in children. Library preparation (for TCRbeta) was performed with unique molecular identifiers. TCRdb re-derived calls from the PCR reads in MiXCR, one entry per CDR3 protein. The data show fewer than 400,000 distinct CDR3 sequences, more than 20% seen once. Source: PBMCs, mostly from graft donor cells, taken 180 days after TCRalphabeta/CD19-depleted stem cell transplant. The receptors shown here come from a male patient aged 10 to 17 who had a stem cell transplant for acute lymphoblastic leukemia, so the T cells may come from the graft donor.

The V gene is TRBV6-1, the J gene TRBJ2-7; D possibly matches TRBD1 or TRBD2 (5 bases each). In germline, CDR1 is MNHNS, CDR2 SASEGT. The CDR3 has 14 amino acids. V shed 7 bases and J shed 0 bases, with 13 bases lying between them. The CDR3 coding sequence is TGTGCCAGCACGCTGGGACCCCTCTCCTACGAGCAGTACTTC. It encodes CASTLGPLSYEQYF.

This clonotype appeared a few times. The chain carries TRBV12-3 or TRBV12-4 and TRBJ2-1; TRBD1 aligns across 8 bases. The junction had 17 bases not matched to a gene; V was cut back by 8 bases and J by 14 bases. The CDR3 loop spans 14 amino acids. CDR3 loop: CASLNHPGGAAKFF. CDR3 sequence (DNA): TGTGCCAGCTTGAATCATCCAGGGGGCGCGGCTAAGTTCTTC.

The chain is built from TRBV27 and TRBJ2-7, with D unresolved. The CDR3 has 14 residues. Trimming took off 5 bases at V and 5 bases at J, with 16 bases between the two ends. Germline lookup yields CDR1 MNHEY and CDR2 SMNVEV (reference sequence). CDR3 amino acids: CASSPVVVPHEQYF. In nucleotides, the CDR3 is TGTGCCAGCAGTCCCGTGGTCGTGCCCCACGAGCAGTACTTC.

This clonotype has more than one count but fewer than ten. V and J are TRBV12-3 or TRBV12-4 and TRBJ1-2; D might be TRBD1 (5 bases). V was trimmed by 6 bases and J by 9 bases, leaving 20 bases between them. The CDR3 totals 14 residues. CDR3 loop: CASRFNGQGKSYTF. CDR3 sequence (DNA): TGTGCCAGCAGGTTCAACGGGCAGGGCAAGAGCTACACCTTC.

This clonotype was seen a single time. The chain couples TRBV19 to TRBJ2-7; 7 bases align to TRBD1. The CDR3 length is 13 residues. Germline CDR1 LNHDA, CDR2 SQIVND (reference sequence). The V gene end was trimmed by 6 bases and the J gene end by 3 bases; junction bases not matched to a gene: 5. CDR3 region: CASSGRGNYEQYF. In nucleotides, the CDR3 is TGTGCCAGTAGCGGCAGGGGGAACTACGAGCAGTACTTC.

This clonotype was counted only a few times. The gene calls are TRBV29-1 and TRBJ2-7, with TRBD1 matching 9 bases. The CDR3 runs 13 residues. Germline CDR1 SQVTM, CDR2 ANQGSEA. The ends lost 6 bases at V and 0 bases at J; junction bases unmatched: 3. The CDR3 DNA reads as TGCAGCGTGGGGGGACAGGGCTCCTACGAGCAGTACTTC. Amino acid sequence: CSVGGQGSYEQYF.

This clonotype has only a few counts. This chain uses TRBV20-1 with TRBJ2-3; a weak D match, TRBD1 (7 bases). CDR3 length: 15 residues. Germline CDR1 is DFQATT and CDR2 is SNEGSKA (reference sequence). V was trimmed by 5 bases and J by 2 bases, leaving 17 bases between them. CDR3: CSAVGQGGHTDTQYF. The CDR3 DNA sequence: TGCAGTGCTGTGGGCCAGGGGGGCCACACAGATACGCAGTATTTT.

The rearrangement links TRBV9 to TRBJ2-7, with D tentatively TRBD1 (5 bases). The CDR3 has 18 amino acids. Trimming pared 1 base from V and 4 bases from J, leaving 24 bases between. Germline V gene lookup returns CDR1 SGDLS and CDR2 YYNGEE. The CDR3 bases are TGTGCCAGCAGCGTATGGCCGAGTGGGTCAGGGCCTCCATACGAGCAGTACTTC. It codes for CASSVWPSGSGPPYEQYF.

This clonotype showed up just a few times. The chain employs TRBV5-5 and TRBJ2-7; D uncertain. With 1 base removed from V and 4 bases from J, the gap between germline ends came to 24 bases. The length of the CDR3 is 18 residues. Germline V gives CDR1 SGHKS, CDR2 YYEKEE (reference sequence). This chain's CDR3 is CASSLFSSWTLIHYEQYF. Written as DNA, the CDR3 is TGTGCCAGCAGCTTGTTCTCGAGCTGGACCCTCATTCATTACGAGCAGTACTTC.

Regarding this clonotype: A much bigger clone sits one base away, suggesting this may be a read error. The genes are TRBV7-9 and TRBJ2-7; D is perhaps TRBD2 (6 bases). This CDR3 contains 13 residues. Germline V CDR1 and CDR2: SEHNR, FQNEAQ (reference sequence). The CDR3 DNA sequence: TGTGCCGGCAGCTTTAGGAGGGACTACGAGCAGTACTTC. This sequence encodes CAGSFRRDYEQYF.

CDR3 residues: CASSLMGGSPSLNEQFF. DNA of the CDR3: TGTGCCAGCAGCTTAATGGGCGGGAGCCCATCCCTCAATGAGCAGTTCTTC. The rearrangement links TRBV7-3 to TRBJ2-1; 7 bases are a match to TRBD2. V dropped 1 base and J dropped 6; count of bases not matched to a gene: 12. This CDR3 region has 17 residues. Germline CDR1 SGHTA, CDR2 FQGTGA.

This sequence joins TRBV20-1 and TRBJ2-1, with D perhaps TRBD1 (5 bases). This CDR3 has 14 amino acids. Per the germline V gene, CDR1 is DFQATT and CDR2 is SNEGSKA (reference sequence). The V and J ends lost 0 bases and 8 bases respectively, with 14 bases between them. The DNA of the CDR3 is TGCAGTGCTAGAGATCTCAGCAGGACATATGAGCAGTTCTTC. This gives the protein CSARDLSRTYEQFF.

Only a few counts were recorded for this clonotype. The rearrangement uses TRBV20-1 and TRBJ1-5; D remains ambiguous. Trimming shortened V by 3 bases and J by 0 bases, and 12 bases separated the two germline ends. CDR3 length: 15 amino acids. Germline-derived CDR1 and CDR2 are DFQATT and SNEGSKA (reference sequence). The CDR3 region is CSASSRQISNQPQHF. In DNA form, the CDR3 reads TGCAGTGCTAGTTCACGGCAGATTAGCAATCAGCCCCAGCATTTT.

The V and J genes are TRBV5-1 and TRBJ2-3; D is unclear. CDR1 and CDR2 from the germline V gene are SGHRS and YFSETQ. CDR3 length equals 14 residues. V shed 2 bases and J shed 1 base, with 8 bases lying between them. The CDR3: CASSFRSGTDTQYF. CDR3 coding DNA: TGCGCCAGCAGCTTTCGATCGGGCACAGATACGCAGTATTTT.

This clonotype was seen only a few times. The chain combines TRBV9 with TRBJ2-3; D possibly corresponds to TRBD1 (5 bases). Germline CDR1 and CDR2: SGDLS and YYNGEE. Trimming shortened V by 3 bases and J by 1 base, and 18 bases separated the two germline ends. The CDR3 length is 17 residues. The CDR3 sequence: CASSATNRGHGTDTQYF. The CDR3 coding sequence is TGTGCCAGCAGCGCAACGAACCGAGGACACGGCACAGATACGCAGTATTTT. Full variable domain (outside the CDR3, taken from reference TRBV9 and TRBJ2-3): DSGVTQTPKHLITATGQRVTLRCSPRSGDLSVYWYQQSLDQGLQFLIQYYNGEERAKGNILERFSAQQFPDLHSELNLSSLELGDSALYFCASSATNRGHGTDTQYFGPGTRLTVL.

This chain joins TRBV4-1 and TRBJ2-5, with TRBD2 identical over 11 bases. CDR3 length: 16 amino acids. V trimming: 3 bases; J trimming: 2 bases; junction bases outside the gene matches: 5. CDR1 and CDR2 from the germline V gene are MGHRA and YSYEKL. CDR3 DNA sequence: TGCGCCAGCAGCCACCGGACTAGCGGGCTTCAAGAGACCCAGTACTTC. Translating gives CASSHRTSGLQETQYF.

The sample holds a few counts of this clonotype. The chain links TRBV12-3 or TRBV12-4 to TRBJ2-3; 10 bases are shared with TRBD2. After removal of 6 bases from V and 4 bases from J, the junction contained 16 bases not matched to a gene. CDR3 length equals 18 residues. The CDR3 spells CASSPAGFLAGAADTQYF. CDR3 DNA: TGTGCCAGCAGCCCCGCGGGGTTTCTAGCGGGGGCAGCAGATACGCAGTATTTT.

This clonotype appeared a few times. The chain employs TRBV20-1 and TRBJ2-5, with 7 bases identical to TRBD2. The junction had 8 bases not matched to a gene; V was cut back by 2 bases and J by 5 bases. This CDR3 contains 14 residues. Germline CDR1 and CDR2: DFQATT and SNEGSKA (reference sequence). CDR3 residues: CSARWGGRVETQYF. CDR3 sequence (DNA): TGCAGTGCTAGATGGGGAGGGAGGGTGGAGACCCAGTACTTC.

The chain recombines TRBV12-3 or TRBV12-4 with TRBJ2-1; a weak D match, TRBD1 (5 bases). The CDR3 totals 16 residues. Trimming shortened V by 3 bases and J by 6 bases, and 18 bases separated the two germline ends. This CDR3 is CASSLQFGVRGNEQFF. CDR3 nucleotides: TGTGCCAGCAGTTTGCAGTTTGGGGTAAGGGGCAATGAGCAGTTCTTC.

The rearrangement uses TRBV6-5 and TRBJ2-1, with D possibly being TRBD2 (6 bases). With 4 bases removed from V and 5 bases from J, the gap between germline ends came to 12 bases. This CDR3 comprises 14 residues. Looked up from germline, CDR1 is MNHEY and CDR2 is SVGAGI. As DNA, the CDR3 is TGTGCCAGCAGTTCCCGACTAGAAGACAATGAGCAGTTCTTC. This translates into CASSSRLEDNEQFF.

This clonotype was seen only a few times. The V and J genes are TRBV6-5 and TRBJ1-1; D ambiguous. CDR1 is MNHEY and CDR2 is SVGAGI in the germline V gene. CDR3 length equals 14 residues. Trimming took 5 bases from V and 7 from J, leaving 17 bases between them. CDR3 nucleotide sequence: TGTGCCAGCAGTCACCATCGGGCGGCCGTTGAAGCTTTCTTT. This gives the protein CASSHHRAAVEAFF.

Worth noting for this clonotype: Just one base apart from a much larger clone, this may be a read error. This chain uses TRBV28 with TRBJ2-1; tentatively, D is TRBD2 (6 bases). This CDR3 is built from 15 residues. The germline V gene has CDR1 MDHEN and CDR2 SYDVKM. The V gene lost 4 bases and the J gene lost 6 bases, with 16 bases spanning the gap. The CDR3 region is CASSSDGLSFNEQFF. CDR3 DNA sequence: TGTGCCAGCAGTTCCGACGGACTATCTTTCAATGAGCAGTTCTTC.

This sequence joins TRBV24-1 and TRBJ2-1; 12 bases align to TRBD2. V lost 3 bases to trimming and J lost 4 bases; unmatched junction nucleotides: 3. Germline V gene sequence: CDR1 KGHDR, CDR2 SFDVKD. The CDR3 contains 16 residues. The CDR3 DNA reads as TGTGCCACCAGTGATACGGGACTAGCGGGTTACAATGAGCAGTTCTTC. Its translation is CATSDTGLAGYNEQFF.

The chain uses TRBV5-1 and TRBJ2-7; D could derive from TRBD1 or TRBD2 (5 bases each). The CDR3 is 13 residues long. With 6 bases removed from V and 3 bases from J, the gap between germline ends came to 13 bases. Germline V gene data show CDR1 as SGHRS and CDR2 as YFSETQ. The CDR3 DNA is TGCGCCAGCACCCCGGGGACCGACTACGAGCAGTACTTC. Protein: CASTPGTDYEQYF.

This rearrangement joins TRBV5-1 to TRBJ2-3; weak D call: TRBD2 (6 bases). The CDR3 consists of 17 residues. CDR1 and CDR2 from the germline V gene are SGHRS and YFSETQ. V shed 0 bases and J shed 5 bases, with 19 bases lying between them. The DNA of the CDR3 is TGCGCCAGCAGCTTGGCCGCTTTCCGCGGGAATATAGATACGCAGTATTTT. This gives the protein CASSLAAFRGNIDTQYF. The variable domain in full, completed from reference TRBV5-1 and TRBJ2-3, reads KAGVTQTPRYLIKTRGQQVTLSCSPISGHRSVSWYQQTPGQGLQFLFEYFSETQRNKGNFPGRFSGRQFSNSRSEMNVSTLELGDSALYLCASSLAAFRGNIDTQYFGPGTRLTVL.

This clonotype has a handful of counts. The gene calls are TRBV10-3 and TRBJ1-2; a possible D gene is TRBD1 (5 bases). This CDR3 region has 13 residues. The germline CDR1 and CDR2 sequences are ENHRY and SYGVKD. V lost 11 bases and J 5 bases, leaving 18 bases between the germline ends. CDR3 amino acids: CAAGTPMGYGYTF. In nucleotides, the CDR3 is TGTGCCGCCGGGACTCCTATGGGGTATGGCTACACCTTC.

This clonotype came up many times. The rearrangement links TRBV5-1 to TRBJ2-1, with 7 positions matching TRBD1. V trimming: 2 bases; J trimming: 8 bases; junction bases outside the gene matches: 1. Germline CDR1 is SGHRS and CDR2 is YFSETQ. The CDR3 consists of 12 residues. This CDR3 is CASSLTGDEQFF. The CDR3 nucleotides read TGCGCCAGCAGCTTAACAGGGGATGAGCAGTTCTTC.

The rearrangement links TRBV6-5 to TRBJ1-2; no clear D gene. This CDR3 is 14 amino acids long. Per germline, CDR1 MNHEY and CDR2 SVGAGI. V was cut by 3 bases and J by 2 bases, with 10 bases left in between. CDR3 loop: CASSYTGRNYGYTF. CDR3 nucleotide sequence: TGTGCCAGCAGTTATACCGGACGGAACTATGGCTACACCTTC.

This clonotype was recorded a few times. This chain joins TRBV19 and TRBJ2-7; D perhaps matches TRBD1 (6 bases). Germline V gene sequence: CDR1 LNHDA, CDR2 SQIVND (reference sequence). The CDR3 is made up of 16 amino acids. Trimming stripped 6 bases from V and 5 bases from J, with 23 bases between. CDR3 sequence reads: CASSSPRDTHNHEQYF. The CDR3 nucleotides read TGTGCCAGTAGCAGCCCCCGGGACACCCACAACCACGAGCAGTACTTC.